This TCR beta chain derives from a study of blood T cells in healthy people across ages. A second 7 to 11 cycle PCR used barcoded and J-beta primers. TCRdb passed the 5' RACE reads through MiXCR, listing each CDR3 protein once. This table has fewer than 900,000 distinct CDR3 sequences, approximately 39% appearing once. Looked up from germline, CDR1 is LGHNA and CDR2 is YSLEER. The CDR3 length is 16 residues. V gave up 5 bases and J gave up 5 bases; unmatched junction bases: 6. The receptor was isolated from a woman aged 60-75 years in good health. Input material: blood. The chain couples TRBV4-3 to TRBJ2-2, with 12 bases identical to TRBD2. The DNA for the CDR3 is TGCGCCAGCAGCTCAAGGACTAGCGGGGTAACCGGGGAGCTGTTTTTT. Translating it yields CASSSRTSGVTGELFF.